This T cell receptor (beta chain) was sequenced for a study of graft-versus-host responses after intestinal transplantation (dated by TCRdb to about 2021). Broadly, across the study: The transplants that recipients received were multivisceral, liver-intestinal, or isolated intestinal. Anti-thymocyte globulin induction was given to all recipients, followed by maintenance tacrolimus and steroids for approximately 3 years. After intestinal transplantation, graft-versus-host and host-versus-graft alloreactive T cell clones in the graft, circulation and bone marrow were tracked using bulk TCR-beta CDR3 sequencing. To identify alloreactive clones, pre-transplant mixed lymphocyte reaction products were sequenced and then compared with unstimulated pre-transplant donor and recipient T cells. The cohort enrolled under 30 intestinal transplant recipients, one of whom was a retransplant, and 3 patients without pretransplant specimens were excluded. A peak of at least 4% donor T cells among recipient peripheral blood mononuclear cells was the definition used for donor T cell macrochimerism. Rather than going through the commercial service, samples from a few later patients were sequenced in-house on an Illumina MiSeq and processed with MiXCR. Overall results and qualifications from the work: The relatively low number and heterogeneity of intestinal transplant patients limited the conclusions. Early after transplant, declines in HvG clones were associated with peak levels of circulating GvH clones. GvH clones turned up in recipient bone marrow, with some appearing earlier in ileal mucosa or blood, a pattern consistent with an intestinal mucosal origin. Patients with donor T cell macrochimerism had high GvH to HvG T cell clonal ratios in their allografts.

Details on this clone: This clone's antigen is unknown. Base-call qualities are not available, and no considerably larger clone is one nucleotide away.

Reading the label with the study, this specimen's time point is: cells obtained before transplantation from donor or recipient. CD3+CD4+ and CD3+CD8+ populations were FACS-sorted from unstimulated pre-transplant donor and recipient cells taken from spleen or lymph nodes. To prepare the library, the immunoSEQ multiplex PCR assay was applied. For most patients, genomic DNA was isolated with the Qiagen DNeasy Blood and Tissue Kit and shipped frozen to Adaptive Biotechnologies for TCR sequencing. High-throughput TCR-beta CDR3 sequencing of genomic DNA from most patients was performed by Adaptive Biotechnologies. As for how the authors treated the data: TCR sequencing data were retrieved from Adaptive's ImmunoSEQ software for 18 patients, whereas three other patients were processed with MiXCR and VDJtools. CD4 versus CD8 sorting errors were corrected by removing sequences found in both subsets at a frequency ratio below 5:1. CDR3 nucleotide sequences shared between donor and recipient were removed because their origin could not be assigned. At least 2-fold expansion over unstimulated cells and a minimum CFSE-low frequency of 0.002% (template counts) or 0.001% (read counts) were required for clones to be classified as alloreactive. A clone was considered mappable if detected in the sequenced pre-transplant spleen, lymph node, or MLR CFSE-low populations of the donor or recipient. The cumulative frequency of alloreactive clones was calculated as a percentage of all sequences, weighted by copy number. Drawn from immuneACCESS, this table holds only the in-frame rearrangements with V and J called that TCRdb kept. Clones are partly lost; checked studies trace under half to an unresolved V gene and leave the rest unexplained. V and J calls and clone size are those listed in that table; D and trimming were worked out from the DNA. The sample table records roughly 100,000 clones; roughly nine tenths of these occur just once. Approximately 0.17% of the sample goes to the ten largest clones.

The CDR1 and CDR2 encoded by the germline V gene (reference sequence) are SEHNR and FQNEAQ. Reading from cysteine to phenylalanine, the CDR3 counts 14 amino acids. Just CDR3 DNA is preserved here, 42 bases in frame from base 1. At the junction V is shortened by 5 bases and J by 1 base; bases outside the gene matches: 5. Recombination linked TRBV7-9 to TRBJ2-7; 7 junctional bases match TRBD1. The receptor's source is a human donor who was the organ donor for an intestinal transplant. The specimen was unstimulated CD4+ T cells sorted from spleen or lymph node cells, collected before transplant. The CDR3 reads CASSENRGSYEQYF. The DNA reads as follows: TGTGCCAGCAGCGAAAACAGGGGTTCCTACGAGCAGTACTTC.